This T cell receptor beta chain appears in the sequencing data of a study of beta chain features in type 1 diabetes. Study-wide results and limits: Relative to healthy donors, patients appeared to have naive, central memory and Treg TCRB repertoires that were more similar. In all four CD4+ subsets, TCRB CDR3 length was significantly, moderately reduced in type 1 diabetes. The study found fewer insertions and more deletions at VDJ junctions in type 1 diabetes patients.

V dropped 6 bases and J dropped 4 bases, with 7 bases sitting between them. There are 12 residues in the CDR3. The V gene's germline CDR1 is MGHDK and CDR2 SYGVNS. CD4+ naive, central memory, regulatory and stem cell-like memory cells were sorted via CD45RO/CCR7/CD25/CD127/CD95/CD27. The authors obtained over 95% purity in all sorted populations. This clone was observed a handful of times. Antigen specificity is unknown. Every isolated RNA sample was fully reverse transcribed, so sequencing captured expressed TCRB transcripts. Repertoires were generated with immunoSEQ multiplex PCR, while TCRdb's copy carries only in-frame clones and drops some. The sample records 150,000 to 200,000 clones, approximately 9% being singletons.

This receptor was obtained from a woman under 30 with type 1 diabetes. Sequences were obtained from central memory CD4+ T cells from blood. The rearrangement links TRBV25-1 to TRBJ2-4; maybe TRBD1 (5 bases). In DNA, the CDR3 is TGTGCCAGCAGCCCAGGGAAAAACATTCAGTACTTC. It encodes CASSPGKNIQYF. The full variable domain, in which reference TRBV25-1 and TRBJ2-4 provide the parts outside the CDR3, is EADIYQTPRYLVIGTGKKITLECSQTMGHDKMYWYQQDPGMELHLIHYSYGVNSTEKGDLSSESTVSRIRTEHFPLTLESARPSHTSQYLCASSPGKNIQYFGAGTRLSVL.